The present T cell receptor beta chain was sequenced within a study of cytomegalovirus exposure and HLA in healthy donors. Both 60 Vbeta primers and 13 Jbeta primers went into the PCR. Profiling relied on immunoSEQ multiplex PCR, and the TCRdb table lists in-frame clones only, not all of them. The sample has 75,000 to 100,000 clones; about 83% are singletons. CDR3 length equals 14 residues. V lost 3 bases to trimming and J lost 5 bases, with 17 bases between them. Germline values: CDR1 SQVTM, CDR2 ANQGSEA. The chain employs TRBV29-1 and TRBJ2-7; D not resolved. Sample: PBMCs. This clonotype was sampled from a man in his sixties in good health and CMV-seropositive. The CDR3 here is CSVDIGLQADEQYF. In DNA form, the CDR3 reads TGCAGCGTTGATATTGGTTTGCAAGCCGACGAGCAGTACTTC.